The 4 T cell receptor beta chains in this list originate from one sample, sequenced in a study of T-cell memory formation after mild COVID-19. TCRdb recomputed calls from the 5' RACE reads with MiXCR, one row per CDR3 protein. The data hold 350,000 to 450,000 distinct CDR3 sequences, with roughly 24% observed a single time. The sequencing sample was made of PBMCs or a T cell subset sorted from them (not recorded which). All receptors derive from an adult woman who had mild COVID-19 (a few samples of this study predate the infection). Cell type and time point are not known.

V usage is TRBV5-6 and J usage is TRBJ2-3, with 7 bases matching TRBD2. The germline V gene has CDR1 SGHDT and CDR2 YYEEEE. This CDR3 has 17 amino acids. V dropped 1 base and J dropped 8; count of bases not matched to a gene: 16. CDR3 in amino acids: CASSLSSSLWGRVTQYF. The DNA of the CDR3 is TGTGCCAGCAGCTTGTCGTCGAGCCTTTGGGGGAGGGTTACGCAGTATTTT.

V and J are TRBV29-1 and TRBJ2-2; D gene ambiguous. The V end was cut by 6 bases, the J end by 3 bases, with 11 bases between. This CDR3 region has 13 residues. The germline gives CDR1 SQVTM, CDR2 ANQGSEA. The CDR3 here is CSVADTYTGELFF. The CDR3, as DNA: TGCAGCGTAGCCGACACCTACACCGGGGAGCTGTTTTTT.

This rearrangement joins TRBV18 to TRBJ2-7; possibly TRBD2 for D (5 bases). The CDR3 length is 14 residues. From germline, CDR1 is KGHSH and CDR2 LQKENI. The V end was cut by 2 bases, the J end by 4 bases, with 12 bases between. The CDR3 here is CASSPTGETYEQYF. The CDR3 DNA is TGTGCCAGCTCACCAACTGGGGAGACTTACGAGCAGTACTTC. Drawing the rest from reference TRBV18 and TRBJ2-7, the complete variable domain is NAGVMQNPRHLVRRRGQEARLRCSPMKGHSHVYWYRQLPEEGLKFMVYLQKENIIDESGMPKERFSAEFPKEGPSILRIQQVVRGDSAAYFCASSPTGETYEQYFGPGTRLTVT.

This chain uses TRBV7-9 with TRBJ2-1, with no clear D. The CDR3 extends over 17 amino acids. Germline CDR1 is SEHNR and CDR2 is FQNEAQ (reference sequence). V dropped 2 bases and J dropped 3 bases, with 17 bases sitting between them. The CDR3 DNA follows: TGTGCCAGCAGCTTAAGACTTACCAGTAACAGCTACAATGAGCAGTTCTTC. Translating it yields CASSLRLTSNSYNEQFF.